This TCR beta chain originates from a study of T-cell memory formation after mild COVID-19. TCRdb re-called the 5' RACE reads through MiXCR, storing one row per CDR3 protein. The repertoire consists of about 140,000 distinct CDR3 sequences, with 14% occurring once and the leading ten covering more than 25%. The V gene's germline CDR1 is SQVTM and CDR2 ANQGSEA. Trimming took 5 bases from V and 3 from J; bases not matched to a gene: 10. This CDR3 spans 14 amino acids. This clonotype was seen a few times. The gene calls are TRBV29-1 and TRBJ2-7; 7 bases agree with TRBD1. The receptor was derived from an adult woman who had mild COVID-19 (a few samples of this study predate the infection). Cell type and time point are not known. The sample taken for sequencing was PBMCs or a T cell subset sorted from them (not recorded which). CDR3 nucleotide sequence: TGCAGCGTTATGTCGGCAGGGGGATTCTACGAGCAGTACTTC. Protein product: CSVMSAGGFYEQYF.